This TCR beta chain was captured in a study of T cell repertoires in cytomegalovirus infection. There are many counts of this clonotype. The antigen remains unidentified. CDR3 length: 17 amino acids. CDR1 is LNHDA and CDR2 is SQIVND in the germline V gene (reference sequence). Trimming at V came to 4 bases and at J to 0 bases, leaving 5 bases not matched to a gene. Study-wide points: HLA-C-restricted CMV-specific TCR beta clonotypes prevailed in the ex vivo response.

Via MiXCR, TCRdb re-called the reads, giving one row per CDR3 protein. The table records approximately 83,000 distinct CDR3 sequences, more than 20% of them present only once. This TCR was sampled from a human donor in good health (CMV status not recorded). Some clones in this sample may be carry-over from other donors' samples. Source: CD8+ T cells from cultured PBMCs, taken from culture after CMV antigen stimulation. This chain links TRBV19 with TRBJ2-3; 12 nucleotides align to TRBD1. The CDR3 region is CASSTPGQGASTDTQYF. The DNA of the CDR3 is TGTGCCAGTAGTACACCGGGACAGGGGGCTAGCACAGATACGCAGTATTTT.